The next 18 T cell receptor beta chains were all read from a single sample in a study of T-cell memory formation after mild COVID-19. TCRdb processed the 5' RACE reads anew with MiXCR; each CDR3 protein has one entry. The sample holds 400,000 to 500,000 distinct CDR3 sequences, approximately 24% seen once. Specimen: PBMCs or a T cell subset sorted from them (not recorded which). Source of these receptors: an adult woman who had mild COVID-19 (a few samples of this study predate the infection). Cell type and time point are not known.

The chain links TRBV7-9 to TRBJ2-3; D is ambiguous. CDR1 SEHNR and CDR2 FQNEAQ come from the germline V gene (reference sequence). Trimming removed 11 bases at V and 7 bases at J, with 7 bases between. This CDR3 spans 9 amino acids. As DNA, the CDR3 is TGTGCCCCCGGAAATACGCAGTATTTT. Its translation is CAPGNTQYF. The variable domain in full, with the rest retrieved from reference TRBV7-9 and TRBJ2-3, is DTGVSQNPRHKITKRGQNVTFRCDPISEHNRLYWYRQTLGQGPEFLTYFQNEAQLEKSRLLSDRFSAERPKGSFSTLEIQRTEQGDSAMYLCAPGNTQYFGPGTRLTVL.

V and J are TRBV12-3 or TRBV12-4 and TRBJ2-1; D is perhaps TRBD1 or TRBD2 (6 bases each). V lost 4 bases, J lost 7 bases, and 14 bases lay in between. This CDR3 is built from 14 residues. The CDR3 reads CASSSRGGGNEQFF. CDR3 DNA sequence: TGTGCCAGCAGTTCCCGAGGAGGGGGGAATGAGCAGTTCTTC.

This chain connects TRBV2 to TRBJ2-2; TRBD2 matches at 9 bases. J was trimmed by 5 bases and V by 5 bases; bases with no gene match: 3. The V gene's germline CDR1 is SNHLY and CDR2 FYNNEI. The CDR3 has 14 residues. CDR3 coding DNA: TGTGCCAGCAGTATAGCGGGAGTGACCGGGGAGCTGTTTTTT. The encoded protein is CASSIAGVTGELFF.

J is TRBJ2-5 and V is TRBV12-3 or TRBV12-4; 8 bases fit TRBD1. The CDR3 loop spans 13 amino acids. J lost 5 bases, V lost 4 bases, and 3 bases had no gene match. CDR3 coding DNA: TGTGCCAGCAGTTGGACAGGGTGGGAGACCCAGTACTTC. It specifies CASSWTGWETQYF.

This clonotype was seen repeatedly, ten times or more. The chain joins TRBV5-1 to TRBJ2-2; D possibly corresponds to TRBD1 (6 bases). CDR3 length equals 13 residues. V shed 6 bases and J shed 3 bases, with 9 bases lying between them. Per germline, CDR1 SGHRS and CDR2 YFSETQ. CDR3 amino acids: CASNTGHTGELFF. In nucleotides, the CDR3 is TGCGCCAGCAACACAGGGCACACCGGGGAGCTGTTTTTT.

The genes are TRBV7-9 and TRBJ1-1; D may be TRBD1 (5 bases). Germline CDR1 reads SEHNR; CDR2 reads FQNEAQ (reference sequence). This CDR3 spans 15 amino acids. V was clipped by 5 bases and J by 1 base, with 14 bases between them. The DNA for the CDR3 is TGTGCCAGCAGCCCCCGTGGGGGACCGAACACTGAAGCTTTCTTT. Its translation is CASSPRGGPNTEAFF.

The chain combines TRBV19 with TRBJ1-1, with D possibly being TRBD1 (5 bases). The V gene lost 11 bases and the J gene lost 4 bases, with 14 bases spanning the gap. The CDR3 sequence is 12 residues long. Germline V gives CDR1 LNHDA, CDR2 SQIVND (reference sequence). CDR3: CAVRTGGTEAFF. The CDR3 coding sequence is TGTGCCGTACGCACGGGGGGCACTGAAGCTTTCTTT.

This clonotype was found a few times. The J gene is TRBJ2-1, the V gene TRBV11-2; 7 bases are shared with TRBD1. Germline loops: CDR1 SGHAT, CDR2 FQNNGV. CDR3 length equals 15 residues. The V gene end was trimmed by 3 bases and the J gene end by 2 bases; junction bases not matched to a gene: 4. This CDR3 is CASSLTGPPYNEQFF. DNA for the CDR3: TGTGCCAGCAGCTTGACAGGGCCTCCCTACAATGAGCAGTTCTTC.

This clonotype has more than one count but fewer than ten. The gene calls are TRBV9 and TRBJ2-7; no clear D gene. Germline CDR1 reads SGDLS; CDR2 reads YYNGEE. The CDR3 extends over 14 amino acids. Trimming left V 0 bases short and J 6 bases short, with 13 bases between. The CDR3 sequence: CASSVGAGTIEQYF. The CDR3 DNA sequence: TGTGCCAGCAGCGTAGGGGCCGGAACAATCGAGCAGTACTTC.

In DNA, the CDR3 is TGTGCCAGCAGCCGTACAGGCCCTCGCTCCTACAATGAGCAGTTCTTC. Translating it yields CASSRTGPRSYNEQFF. The chain joins TRBV7-3 to TRBJ2-1, with a weak D call TRBD1 (5 bases). The CDR3 length is 16 residues. Trimming shortened V by 5 bases and J by 0 bases, and 14 bases separated the two germline ends. The germline V gene has CDR1 SGHTA and CDR2 FQGTGA.

Worth noting for this clonotype: The junction does not match germline at one end; this may be a read error. The CDR3 here is CDSSARDRPLSKNIQYF. The CDR3 region has the DNA TGTGACAGCAGCGCAAGGGACAGGCCTTTATCCAAAAACATTCAGTACTTC. V usage is TRBV11-2 and J usage is TRBJ2-4; TRBD1 agrees at 8 bases. Germline V gene sequence: CDR1 SGHAT, CDR2 FQNNGV. This CDR3 is built from 17 residues.

V gene TRBV12-3 or TRBV12-4 combines with J gene TRBJ2-5; TRBD2 is a possible D gene (6 bases). V lost 0 bases and J lost 2, with 13 bases in between. The CDR3 is 16 amino acids. CDR3 coding DNA: TGTGCCAGCAGTTTAGCGCGGGGAGCGGAACAAGAGACCCAGTACTTC. Its protein is CASSLARGAEQETQYF.

This clonotype has just a few counts. V and J are TRBV4-3 and TRBJ1-1; the match to TRBD1 covers 8 bases. V trimming: 0 bases; J trimming: 0 bases; junction bases outside the gene matches: 6. This CDR3 comprises 17 residues. Germline V gives CDR1 LGHNA, CDR2 YSLEER. The CDR3 DNA is TGCGCCAGCAGCCAAGACATGTCACAGGGGGTGAACACTGAAGCTTTCTTT. It translates to CASSQDMSQGVNTEAFF.

V usage is TRBV3-1 and J usage is TRBJ1-5; D is uncertain. V was pared by 4 bases and J by 3 bases, with 7 bases between. This CDR3 contains 13 residues. Germline CDR1 LGHDT, CDR2 YNNKEL (reference sequence). The CDR3 loop is CASSPPDNQPQHF. In nucleotides, the CDR3 is TGTGCCAGCAGCCCCCCGGACAATCAGCCCCAGCATTTT. The full variable domain, completed using reference TRBV3-1 and TRBJ1-5, is DTAVSQTPKYLVTQMGNDKSIKCEQNLGHDTMYWYKQDSKKFLKIMFSYNNKELIINETVPNRFSPKSPDKAHLNLHINSLELGDSAVYFCASSPPDNQPQHFGDGTRLSIL.

In this sample, this clonotype turned up a few times. The chain links TRBV20-1 to TRBJ2-3; unclear D gene. With 6 bases removed from V and 2 bases from J, the gap between germline ends came to 18 bases. This CDR3 is built from 15 residues. Germline V gene sequence: CDR1 DFQATT, CDR2 SNEGSKA (reference sequence). CDR3 region: CSAALEKVPTDTQYF. In DNA, the CDR3 is TGCAGTGCCGCCCTAGAGAAAGTACCCACAGATACGCAGTATTTT.

This clonotype appeared a few times. The CDR3 DNA sequence: TGCAGTGCTAGAAGTCCCGGGGGCTCGGGAGAGACCCAGTACTTC. Its translation: CSARSPGGSGETQYF. The gene calls are TRBV20-1 and TRBJ2-5; D may correspond to TRBD1 or TRBD2 (6 bases each). Germline V gives CDR1 DFQATT, CDR2 SNEGSKA (reference sequence). V was trimmed by 2 bases and J by 4 bases, leaving 17 bases between them. The CDR3 consists of 15 residues.

The V call is TRBV11-2, the J call TRBJ1-1; TRBD1 agrees at 7 bases. The junction had 9 bases not matched to a gene; V was cut back by 0 bases and J by 5 bases. CDR3 size: 16 residues. Germline CDR1 reads SGHAT; CDR2 reads FQNNGV. CDR3 sequence reads: CASSLDHLQGTTEAFF. CDR3 nucleotides: TGTGCCAGCAGCTTAGATCACCTACAGGGGACGACTGAAGCTTTCTTT.

In this sample, this clonotype turned up a few times. This chain connects TRBV19 to TRBJ1-4; D gene uncertain. Germline CDR1 reads LNHDA; CDR2 reads SQIVND (reference sequence). The ends were cut back, 6 bases at V and 5 bases at J, with 19 bases in the middle. The CDR3 contains 16 residues. DNA for the CDR3: TGTGCCAGTAGCCCCTACGCGCCGGATAAGAATGAAAAACTGTTTTTT. Protein sequence: CASSPYAPDKNEKLFF. Looking up the rest from reference TRBV19 and TRBJ1-4 gives the full variable domain: DGGITQSPKYLFRKEGQNVTLSCEQNLNHDAMYWYRQDPGQGLRLIYYSQIVNDFQKGDIAEGYSVSREKKESFPLTVTSAQKNPTAFYLCASSPYAPDKNEKLFFGSGTQLSVL.